This T cell receptor beta chain was sequenced during a study of regulatory T cells in long-lasting Graves disease. General study results and limits: Persistent cases favored TRBV28, TRBJ1-2 and TRBJ2-5. Clonotypes that were public and shared totalled approximately 2,800 in persistent patients versus around 1,000 in new patients. Lower TCR diversity was seen in persistent Graves' patients than in newly diagnosed ones. Rather than thyroid tissue, only peripheral blood underwent study.

Between the trimmed V and J ends, which lost 2 bases and 4 bases, there was a span of 12 bases. The CDR3 contains 14 residues. The table lists this clonotype with many counts. What it binds is unknown. Noted time point: persistent/refractory GD, antithyroid drugs over 5 years with positive TRAb. The authors made the TCR library using RNA they extracted from PBMCs. TCR beta libraries were built with iRepertoire HTBI primers and Arm-PCR of CDR3 regions. From the multiplex PCR reads, TCRdb called clonotypes with MiXCR, one entry per CDR3 protein. Of fewer than 400,000 distinct CDR3 sequences listed, around 20% were seen once; the top ten hold less than 35%.

Specimen: peripheral blood mononuclear cells (PBMCs), collected when the disease was refractory, from a patient treated with antithyroid drugs. The chain is built from TRBV12-3 or TRBV12-4 and TRBJ2-7; D is uncertain. This TCR was recovered from a female donor with Graves disease. The CDR3 region is CASSLSGSKYEQYF. The CDR3 nucleotides read TGTGCCAGCAGTTTAAGTGGCAGCAAGTACGAGCAGTACTTC.